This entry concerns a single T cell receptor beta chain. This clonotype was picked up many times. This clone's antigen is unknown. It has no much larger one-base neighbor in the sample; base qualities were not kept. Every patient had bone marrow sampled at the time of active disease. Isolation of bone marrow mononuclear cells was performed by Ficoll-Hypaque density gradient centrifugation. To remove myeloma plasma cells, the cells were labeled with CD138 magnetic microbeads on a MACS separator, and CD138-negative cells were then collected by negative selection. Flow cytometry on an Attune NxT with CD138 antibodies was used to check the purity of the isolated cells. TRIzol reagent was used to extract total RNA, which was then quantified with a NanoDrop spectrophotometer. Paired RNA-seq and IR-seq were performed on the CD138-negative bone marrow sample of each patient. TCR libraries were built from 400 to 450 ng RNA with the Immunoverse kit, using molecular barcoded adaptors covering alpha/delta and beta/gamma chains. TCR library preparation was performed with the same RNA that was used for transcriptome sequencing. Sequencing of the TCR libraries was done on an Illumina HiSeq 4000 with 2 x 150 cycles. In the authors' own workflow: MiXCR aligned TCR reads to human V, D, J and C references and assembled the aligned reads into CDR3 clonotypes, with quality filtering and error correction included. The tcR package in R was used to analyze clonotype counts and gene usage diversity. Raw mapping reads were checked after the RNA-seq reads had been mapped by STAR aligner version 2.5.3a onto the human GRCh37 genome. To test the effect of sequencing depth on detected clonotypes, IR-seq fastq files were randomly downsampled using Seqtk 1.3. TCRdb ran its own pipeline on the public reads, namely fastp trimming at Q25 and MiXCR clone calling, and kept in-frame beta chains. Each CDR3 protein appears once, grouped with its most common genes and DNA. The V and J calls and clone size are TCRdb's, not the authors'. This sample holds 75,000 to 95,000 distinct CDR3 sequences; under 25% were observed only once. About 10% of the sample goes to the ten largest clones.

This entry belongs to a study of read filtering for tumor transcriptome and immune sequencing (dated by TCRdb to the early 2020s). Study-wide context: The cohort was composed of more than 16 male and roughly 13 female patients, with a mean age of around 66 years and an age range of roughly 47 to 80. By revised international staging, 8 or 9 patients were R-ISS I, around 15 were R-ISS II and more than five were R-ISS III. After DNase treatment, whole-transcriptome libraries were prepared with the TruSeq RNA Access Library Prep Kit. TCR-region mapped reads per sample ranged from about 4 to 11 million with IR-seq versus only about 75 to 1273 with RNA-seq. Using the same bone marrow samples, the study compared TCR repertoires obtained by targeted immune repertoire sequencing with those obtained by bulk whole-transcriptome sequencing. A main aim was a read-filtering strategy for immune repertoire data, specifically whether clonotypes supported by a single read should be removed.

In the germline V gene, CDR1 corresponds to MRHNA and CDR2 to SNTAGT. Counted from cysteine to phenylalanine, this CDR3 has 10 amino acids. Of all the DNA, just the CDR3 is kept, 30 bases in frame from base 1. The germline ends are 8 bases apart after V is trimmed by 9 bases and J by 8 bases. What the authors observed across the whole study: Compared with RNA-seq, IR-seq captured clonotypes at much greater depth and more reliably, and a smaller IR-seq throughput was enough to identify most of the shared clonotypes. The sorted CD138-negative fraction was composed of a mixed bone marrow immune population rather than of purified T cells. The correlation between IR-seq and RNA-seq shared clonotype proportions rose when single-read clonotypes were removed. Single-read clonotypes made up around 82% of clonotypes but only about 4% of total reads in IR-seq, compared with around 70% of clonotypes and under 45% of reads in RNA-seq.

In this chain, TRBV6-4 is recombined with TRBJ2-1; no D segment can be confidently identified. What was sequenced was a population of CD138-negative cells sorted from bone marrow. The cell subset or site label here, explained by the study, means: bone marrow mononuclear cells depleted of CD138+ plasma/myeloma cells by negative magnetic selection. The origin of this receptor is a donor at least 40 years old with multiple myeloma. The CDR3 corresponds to CASNPDEQFF. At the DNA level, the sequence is TGTGCCAGTAATCCGGATGAGCAGTTCTTC.